The following is a T cell receptor beta chain sequence with its context. Its antigen is unknown. There are no base qualities to consult, and no much larger clone falls within one base. Genomic DNA was extracted from sorted cells with the Quick-DNA Microprep Kit. Amplification of TCRbeta DNA was done with the immunoSEQ hsTCRbeta kit, following the protocol from the manufacturer. TCRbeta libraries were sequenced on an Illumina MiSeq instrument. The original methods were these. Removing out-of-frame sequences left 2,204,828 distinct TCRbeta sequences, an average of about 73,000 per individual. Each individual was scored using the number of 150 to 200 previously reported CMV-associated TCRbeta sequences that the individual carried and the total number of productive distinct TCRbeta sequences. A beta-binomial model was reimplemented in Python, and random forests from scikit-learn, run with default parameters, were trained on data from the US cohort. On the Belgian cohort, classifier performance was reported as the median AUC, along with percentile confidence intervals, across 10,000 bootstrap iterations. TCRdb's version of the immuneACCESS table is confined to in-frame rearrangements and falls short of the full clone set. An unresolved V gene accounts for under half of the shortfall where checked; the remainder is of unknown origin. V, J and clone size reflect that table, while D and trimming were determined from the DNA. For this sample the table gives 45,000 to 50,000 clones, of which roughly 73% were detected only once. About 0.8% of the sample lies in the top ten.

A FACSAria II was used to sort memory CD4+ T cells, defined as single viable CD3+CD4+CD8-CD45RO+ cells. CMV serostatus was determined using a Roche Elecsys assay that detects serum IgG against CMV pp150, pp28, p38 and p52. Following thawing, total CD4+ T cells were enriched through positive selection using CD4 magnetic microbeads. The samples came from a different study that was designed specifically to examine the CD4+ T cell memory repertoire. Peripheral blood mononuclear cells were isolated and cryopreserved according to standard operating procedures, and serum was kept at -80 degrees C. Staining used CD3-PerCP (BW264/56), CD4-APC (RPA-T4), CD45RO-PE (UCHT1) and CD8-Pacific Orange (3B5) antibodies, with Sytox blue excluding non-viable cells. Unmatched junction bases come to 5, with V trimmed by 4 bases and J by 4 bases. The CDR3 numbers 14 residues from cysteine through phenylalanine. Only the CDR3 portion is preserved as DNA: 42 bases, with reading frame beginning at the first base. Sequences LNHDA (CDR1) and SQIVND (CDR2) are obtained from the germline V gene (reference sequence).

The sample originates from a study of memory CD4+ T cells and cytomegalovirus serostatus (dated 2019 in TCRdb). The study in broad terms: A total of roughly 33 healthy Belgian adults, of whom 9 were CMV seropositive and 24 were CMV seronegative, were included in the cohort. To replicate a published TCR-based CMV serostatus classifier, the researchers sequenced the CD4+ memory TCRbeta repertoires of a Belgian cohort whose cytomegalovirus serostatus was known. What the research found in general, with its limitations: On the Belgian cohort, the classifier built on the original framework reached a median bootstrapped AUC of around 0.95, with a 95% CI of 0.76-1.00. The results were interpreted as suggesting that the CMV-associated TCR signature is mostly present in the CD4+ memory repertoire. For CMV serostatus prediction, a median bootstrapped AUC of approximately 0.95 was reached with the original framework, and a median bootstrapped AUC of about 0.89 was reached with a US-trained random forest. Only CD4+CD45RO+ memory cells were sequenced, unlike the original study, which covered naive and memory CD4+ and CD8+ populations. Of more than 150 previously reported CMV-associated TCRbeta sequences, approximately 70 appeared in the CD4+ memory repertoires, each in one to five individuals.

The sample comprised memory CD4+ T cells from blood. The V gene is TRBV19 and the J gene is TRBJ2-3; 7 bases in the junction line up with TRBD2. The TCR sequence derives from an adult in good health and CMV-seronegative. CDR3 protein: CASSRLAAPDTQYF. The sequenced DNA: TGTGCCAGTAGTAGACTAGCTGCCCCAGATACGCAGTATTTT.